The rows below give T cell receptor beta chains drawn from one sample of a study of blood T cell repertoires in COVID-19. Sequencing used immunoSEQ multiplex PCR; TCRdb keeps in-frame clones, though not all of them. The sample lists 65,000 to 75,000 clones, roughly three quarters occurring once. The material sequenced was peripheral blood. All receptors come from a human donor in a cohort sampled during active COVID-19. The CDR3 runs from the conserved cysteine through the conserved F or W. Each record gives: CDR3 protein, CDR3 DNA, D gene, V gene, clone size, J gene. A D gene is named only where the DNA matches it firmly. Only some rows state a clone size, as once, few, many or a class for expanded clones.

CDR3aa: CASSQTGPTEAFF; CDR3nt: TGTGCCAGCAGCCAGACAGGGCCCACTGAAGCTTTCTTT; d_gene: TRBD1; v_gene: TRBV5-4; abundance: once; j_gene: TRBJ1-1
CDR3aa: CASRAFSGANVLTF; CDR3nt: TGTGCCAGCAGGGCCTTCTCTGGGGCCAACGTCCTGACTTTC; d_gene: .; v_gene: TRBV6-5; abundance: .; j_gene: TRBJ2-6
CDR3aa: CASSEAPGYNSPLHF; CDR3nt: TGCGCCAGCAGCGAAGCCCCAGGATATAATTCACCCCTCCACTTT; d_gene: .; v_gene: TRBV4-1; abundance: few; j_gene: TRBJ1-6
CDR3aa: CASSPKGAETQYF; CDR3nt: TGTGCCAGCTCACCAAAAGGGGCCGAGACCCAGTACTTC; d_gene: .; v_gene: TRBV18; abundance: .; j_gene: TRBJ2-5
CDR3aa: CAISVRGGQEEQYF; CDR3nt: TGTGCCATCAGTGTGCGGGGGGGCCAGGAAGAGCAGTACTTC; d_gene: TRBD2; v_gene: TRBV10-3; abundance: .; j_gene: TRBJ2-7
CDR3aa: CASSETGFNQPQHF; CDR3nt: TGTGCCAGCAGTGAGACAGGTTTCAATCAGCCCCAGCATTTT; d_gene: .; v_gene: TRBV6-1; abundance: .; j_gene: TRBJ1-5
CDR3aa: CASSLLRTGGGNTEAFF; CDR3nt: TGTGCCAGCTCACTACTACGGACAGGTGGCGGGAACACTGAAGCTTTCTTT; d_gene: TRBD1; v_gene: TRBV18; abundance: .; j_gene: TRBJ1-1
CDR3aa: CASSQPTGGDSPLHF; CDR3nt: TGTGCCAGCAGCCAACCGACAGGGGGCGATTCACCCCTCCACTTT; d_gene: TRBD1; v_gene: TRBV4-2; abundance: .; j_gene: TRBJ1-6
CDR3aa: CASSQRLEGGAEAFF; CDR3nt: TGCGCCAGCAGCCAGCGTTTAGAGGGCGGCGCTGAAGCTTTCTTT; d_gene: .; v_gene: TRBV4-1; abundance: once; j_gene: TRBJ1-1
CDR3aa: CASSPRAGGSYNEQFF; CDR3nt: TGTGCCAGCAGCCCCAGGGCTGGGGGGAGCTACAATGAGCAGTTCTTC; d_gene: .; v_gene: TRBV11-2; abundance: .; j_gene: TRBJ2-1
CDR3aa: CASSYSRRGGNTIYF; CDR3nt: TGTGCCAGCAGTTACTCCCGCAGGGGTGGAAACACCATATATTTT; d_gene: .; v_gene: TRBV6-6; abundance: once; j_gene: TRBJ1-3
CDR3aa: CASTPRGDRASTEAFF; CDR3nt: TGTGCCAGCACCCCCCGTGGGGACAGGGCAAGCACTGAAGCTTTCTTT; d_gene: TRBD1; v_gene: TRBV11-2; abundance: .; j_gene: TRBJ1-1
CDR3aa: CAISPPSTDTQYF; CDR3nt: TGTGCCATCAGTCCCCCTAGCACAGATACGCAGTATTTT; d_gene: .; v_gene: TRBV10-3; abundance: .; j_gene: TRBJ2-3
CDR3aa: CASSPDRASYEQYF; CDR3nt: TGTGCCAGCAGTCCGGACAGAGCTTCCTACGAGCAGTACTTC; d_gene: .; v_gene: TRBV27; abundance: few; j_gene: TRBJ2-7
CDR3aa: CASSITGTPIYPQHF; CDR3nt: TGTGCCAGTAGTATCACCGGGACACCGATCTATCCCCAGCATTTT; d_gene: .; v_gene: TRBV19; abundance: .; j_gene: TRBJ1-5
CDR3aa: CASSVGQNTGELFF; CDR3nt: TGTGCCAGCAGCGTGGGACAGAACACCGGGGAGCTGTTTTTT; d_gene: .; v_gene: TRBV5-6; abundance: .; j_gene: TRBJ2-2
CDR3aa: CASSSPGTGQYEQYF; CDR3nt: TGTGCCAGCAGCAGCCCCGGGACAGGCCAATACGAGCAGTACTTC; d_gene: TRBD1; v_gene: TRBV5-4; abundance: .; j_gene: TRBJ2-7
CDR3aa: CASSQGGQGGRAFF; CDR3nt: TGCGCCAGCAGCCAAGGGGGACAGGGCGGGCGAGCTTTCTTT; d_gene: TRBD1; v_gene: TRBV4-3; abundance: .; j_gene: TRBJ1-1
CDR3aa: CASRRGSSYEQYF; CDR3nt: TGTGCCAGCAGGAGGGGGAGCTCCTACGAGCAGTACTTC; d_gene: .; v_gene: TRBV6-5; abundance: .; j_gene: TRBJ2-7
CDR3aa: CSFVTGGTDTQYF; CDR3nt: TGCAGCTTTGTGACAGGGGGGACAGATACGCAGTATTTT; d_gene: TRBD1; v_gene: TRBV29-1; abundance: once; j_gene: TRBJ2-3
CDR3aa: CASGLGFRGGRDIQYF; CDR3nt: TGTGCTAGTGGTTTGGGCTTCAGGGGCGGTCGGGACATTCAGTACTTC; d_gene: .; v_gene: TRBV12-5; abundance: few; j_gene: TRBJ2-4
CDR3aa: CASSLVAGGVETQYF; CDR3nt: TGTGCCAGCAGCTTAGTTGCGGGAGGAGTGGAGACCCAGTACTTC; d_gene: TRBD2; v_gene: TRBV7-9; abundance: .; j_gene: TRBJ2-5
CDR3aa: CASSLERGGKLFF; CDR3nt: TGTGCCAGCAGCTTAGAACGGGGTGGGAAACTGTTTTTT; d_gene: .; v_gene: TRBV7-2; abundance: .; j_gene: TRBJ1-4
CDR3aa: CASSIGQGNNYGYTF; CDR3nt: TGTGCCAGTAGTATCGGACAGGGAAACAACTATGGCTACACCTTC; d_gene: TRBD1; v_gene: TRBV19; abundance: many; j_gene: TRBJ1-2
CDR3aa: CASSRTGKGGHGELFF; CDR3nt: TGTGCCAGCAGCCGGACAGGGAAAGGGGGCCACGGGGAGCTGTTTTTT; d_gene: TRBD1; v_gene: TRBV11-1; abundance: .; j_gene: TRBJ2-2
CDR3aa: CASSLTDEQFF; CDR3nt: TGTGCCAGCAGCTTAACGGATGAGCAGTTCTTC; d_gene: .; v_gene: TRBV11-3; abundance: .; j_gene: TRBJ2-1
CDR3aa: CATSRDTGQGSGYTF; CDR3nt: TGTGCCACCAGCAGAGATACGGGACAGGGTTCCGGCTACACCTTC; d_gene: TRBD1; v_gene: TRBV15; abundance: .; j_gene: TRBJ1-2
CDR3aa: CASRRGVAGGTDTQYF; CDR3nt: TGCGCCAGCAGGCGGGGAGTAGCGGGAGGGACAGATACGCAGTATTTT; d_gene: TRBD2; v_gene: TRBV5-1; abundance: .; j_gene: TRBJ2-3
CDR3aa: CASSLATFRSYNEQFF; CDR3nt: TGCGCCAGCAGCTTGGCCACATTTCGCTCCTACAATGAGCAGTTCTTC; d_gene: .; v_gene: TRBV5-1; abundance: .; j_gene: TRBJ2-1
CDR3aa: CAWSREDRGTEAFF; CDR3nt: TGTGCCTGGAGCAGGGAGGACCGGGGCACTGAAGCTTTCTTT; d_gene: .; v_gene: TRBV30; abundance: .; j_gene: TRBJ1-1
CDR3aa: CASSLAGGINTEAFF; CDR3nt: TGTGCCAGCAGCTTAGCGGGGGGTATTAACACTGAAGCTTTCTTT; d_gene: .; v_gene: TRBV11-3; abundance: .; j_gene: TRBJ1-1
CDR3aa: CASSLGQGRVSYGYTF; CDR3nt: TGCGCCAGCAGCTTGGGACAGGGCCGGGTGTCCTATGGCTACACCTTC; d_gene: TRBD1; v_gene: TRBV5-1; abundance: .; j_gene: TRBJ1-2
CDR3aa: CASSPQQGDEQYF; CDR3nt: TGTGCCAGCTCACCACAACAGGGGGACGAGCAGTACTTC; d_gene: TRBD1; v_gene: TRBV18; abundance: .; j_gene: TRBJ2-7
CDR3aa: CASSPGLTSRTQYF; CDR3nt: TGTGCCAGCAGCCCCGGCCTGACTAGTCGTACGCAGTATTTT; d_gene: .; v_gene: TRBV5-4; abundance: many; j_gene: TRBJ2-3
CDR3aa: CASSEPGQGRHEQFF; CDR3nt: TGTGCCAGCAGTGAACCGGGACAGGGTAGGCATGAGCAGTTCTTC; d_gene: TRBD1; v_gene: TRBV2; abundance: .; j_gene: TRBJ2-1
CDR3aa: CASSLEGVGNTIYF; CDR3nt: TGTGCCAGCAGCTTAGAAGGGGTCGGAAACACCATATATTTT; d_gene: .; v_gene: TRBV11-2; abundance: .; j_gene: TRBJ1-3
CDR3aa: CASSTGSTGNTIYF; CDR3nt: TGTGCCAGCTCTACGGGTTCGACGGGAAACACCATATATTTT; d_gene: .; v_gene: TRBV9; abundance: .; j_gene: TRBJ1-3
CDR3aa: CASSEIGLRNEKLFF; CDR3nt: TGCGCCAGCAGTGAGATCGGGTTGCGGAATGAAAAACTGTTTTTT; d_gene: .; v_gene: TRBV10-1; abundance: .; j_gene: TRBJ1-4
CDR3aa: CASSIGLAGEVNEQFF; CDR3nt: TGTGCCAGTAGTATTGGACTAGCGGGAGAGGTTAATGAGCAGTTCTTC; d_gene: TRBD2; v_gene: TRBV19; abundance: .; j_gene: TRBJ2-1
CDR3aa: CASILLGQGGGEKLFF; CDR3nt: TGTGCCAGCATTCTCCTAGGACAGGGAGGGGGTGAAAAACTGTTTTTT; d_gene: TRBD1; v_gene: TRBV2; abundance: few; j_gene: TRBJ1-4
CDR3aa: CASSVTSGGAPDTQYF; CDR3nt: TGTGCCAGCAGCGTAACGAGCGGGGGGGCCCCAGATACGCAGTATTTT; d_gene: TRBD2; v_gene: TRBV9; abundance: .; j_gene: TRBJ2-3
CDR3aa: CAISESISAVLTQYF; CDR3nt: TGTGCCATCAGTGAGTCGATATCTGCGGTCCTGACCCAGTACTTC; d_gene: .; v_gene: TRBV10-3; abundance: .; j_gene: TRBJ2-5
CDR3aa: CASSRTSWTGELFF; CDR3nt: TGTGCCAGCAGCCGGACTAGCTGGACCGGGGAGCTGTTTTTT; d_gene: TRBD2; v_gene: TRBV3-1/TRBV3-2; abundance: .; j_gene: TRBJ2-2
CDR3aa: CSVAPGHLNYGYTF; CDR3nt: TGCAGCGTTGCTCCGGGACATCTAAACTATGGCTACACCTTC; d_gene: .; v_gene: TRBV29-1; abundance: .; j_gene: TRBJ1-2
CDR3aa: CASMRLAGGSTGELFF; CDR3nt: TGTGCCAGTATGCGACTAGCGGGAGGAAGCACCGGGGAGCTGTTTTTT; d_gene: TRBD2; v_gene: TRBV19; abundance: once; j_gene: TRBJ2-2
CDR3aa: CASSENLRRRGETQYF; CDR3nt: TGTGCCAGCAGTGAAAATTTGCGGAGGAGGGGAGAGACCCAGTACTTC; d_gene: .; v_gene: TRBV2; abundance: .; j_gene: TRBJ2-5
CDR3aa: CASSTWAGIGGYTF; CDR3nt: TGTGCCAGCAGTACCTGGGCAGGGATTGGTGGCTACACCTTC; d_gene: .; v_gene: TRBV6-2/TRBV6-3; abundance: .; j_gene: TRBJ1-2
CDR3aa: CAWSGGTSGNTIYF; CDR3nt: TGTGCCTGGAGTGGCGGTACTTCTGGAAACACCATATATTTT; d_gene: .; v_gene: TRBV30; abundance: .; j_gene: TRBJ1-3
CDR3aa: CASSSGLAGTDTQYF; CDR3nt: TGTGCCAGCAGCTCGGGACTAGCGGGCACAGATACGCAGTATTTT; d_gene: TRBD2; v_gene: TRBV7-3; abundance: .; j_gene: TRBJ2-3
CDR3aa: CASSLDLAGGWGVDTEAFF; CDR3nt: TGTGCCAGCAGCTTGGATTTGGCGGGGGGCTGGGGGGTGGACACTGAAGCTTTCTTT; d_gene: .; v_gene: TRBV5-5; abundance: many; j_gene: TRBJ1-1
CDR3aa: CASSQDPGAGEGGDTQYF; CDR3nt: TGTGCCAGCAGCCAAGATCCGGGGGCGGGAGAAGGTGGAGATACGCAGTATTTT; d_gene: .; v_gene: TRBV3-1/TRBV3-2; abundance: .; j_gene: TRBJ2-3
CDR3aa: CASSQVSGGNSPLHF; CDR3nt: TGTGCCAGCAGCCAAGTATCGGGAGGGAATTCACCCCTCCACTTT; d_gene: .; v_gene: TRBV3-1/TRBV3-2; abundance: .; j_gene: TRBJ1-6
CDR3aa: CASRSLAGDPSTDTQYF; CDR3nt: TGTGCCAGCAGGTCACTAGCGGGAGACCCCAGCACAGATACGCAGTATTTT; d_gene: .; v_gene: TRBV21-1; abundance: .; j_gene: TRBJ2-3
CDR3aa: CASSLGHGSPLHF; CDR3nt: TGTGCCAGCAGCTTAGGACACGGGTCACCCCTCCACTTT; d_gene: .; v_gene: TRBV7-3; abundance: .; j_gene: TRBJ1-6
CDR3aa: CASSYNSYNEQFF; CDR3nt: TGTGCCAGCAGTTACAACAGCTACAATGAGCAGTTCTTC; d_gene: .; v_gene: TRBV6-5; abundance: few; j_gene: TRBJ2-1
CDR3aa: CASTSGIGNTIYF; CDR3nt: TGTGCCAGTACCTCGGGGATTGGAAACACCATATATTTT; d_gene: .; v_gene: TRBV19; abundance: .; j_gene: TRBJ1-3
CDR3aa: CASSLGTGPNTEAFF; CDR3nt: TGTGCCAGCAGCTTAGGGACAGGACCGAACACTGAAGCTTTCTTT; d_gene: TRBD1; v_gene: TRBV11-3; abundance: .; j_gene: TRBJ1-1
CDR3aa: CASRTGSGEQFF; CDR3nt: TGCGCCAGCAGGACGGGGTCGGGCGAGCAGTTCTTC; d_gene: .; v_gene: TRBV5-1; abundance: few; j_gene: TRBJ2-1
CDR3aa: CASSPRTGVRTQYF; CDR3nt: TGTGCCAGCAGTCCCCGGACAGGAGTGAGGACCCAGTACTTC; d_gene: TRBD1; v_gene: TRBV27; abundance: once; j_gene: TRBJ2-5
CDR3aa: CASSLGSAYNEQFF; CDR3nt: TGTGCCAGCAGTTTAGGTTCGGCCTACAATGAGCAGTTCTTC; d_gene: .; v_gene: TRBV28; abundance: .; j_gene: TRBJ2-1